This T cell receptor beta chain was identified during a study of early T cells in non-severe SARS-CoV-2 infection. The wider study: Sequenced bulk RNA came from whole blood that was unsorted, and chains were unpaired.

This clonotype was counted a few times. The CDR3 has 13 residues. V dropped 4 bases and J dropped 7 bases, with 11 bases sitting between them. Germline V gene data show CDR1 as SNHLY and CDR2 as FYNNEI. cDNA molecules, individually, were tagged with unique molecular identifiers. A single record per CDR3 protein comes from TCRdb applying MiXCR to the 5' RACE reads. Among about 80,000 distinct CDR3 sequences listed, approximately 12% were seen once. V and J are TRBV2 and TRBJ1-5; D not resolved. Material: whole blood. This receptor was taken from an adult who was a healthcare worker with PCR-confirmed SARS-CoV-2 infection or an uninfected control (not recorded which). The CDR3 is CASSGDPPQPQHF. DNA for the CDR3: TGTGCCAGCAGTGGTGACCCTCCGCAGCCCCAGCATTTT.